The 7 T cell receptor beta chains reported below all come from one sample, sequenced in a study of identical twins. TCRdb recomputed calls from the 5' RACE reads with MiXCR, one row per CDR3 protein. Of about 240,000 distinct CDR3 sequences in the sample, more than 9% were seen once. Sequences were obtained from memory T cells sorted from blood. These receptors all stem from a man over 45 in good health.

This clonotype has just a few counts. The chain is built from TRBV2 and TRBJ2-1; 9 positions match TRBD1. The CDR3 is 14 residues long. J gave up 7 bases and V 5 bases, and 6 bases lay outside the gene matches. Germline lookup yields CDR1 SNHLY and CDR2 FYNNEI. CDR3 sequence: CASSHGTGRNEQFF. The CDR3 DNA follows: TGTGCCAGCAGTCATGGGACAGGGCGAAATGAGCAGTTCTTC.

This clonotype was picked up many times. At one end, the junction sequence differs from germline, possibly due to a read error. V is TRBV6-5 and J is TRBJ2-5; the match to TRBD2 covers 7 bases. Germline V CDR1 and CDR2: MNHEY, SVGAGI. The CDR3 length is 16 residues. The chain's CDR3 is CASSDSIGGRGETQYF. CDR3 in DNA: TGTGCCAGCAGTGACTCGATTGGCGGGAGAGGAGAGACCCAGTACTTC.

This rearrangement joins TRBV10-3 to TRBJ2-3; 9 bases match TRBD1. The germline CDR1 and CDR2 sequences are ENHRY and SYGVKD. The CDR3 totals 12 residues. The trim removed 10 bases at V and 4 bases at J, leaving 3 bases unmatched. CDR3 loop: CATRDRADTQYF. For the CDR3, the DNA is TGTGCCACCCGGGACAGGGCAGATACGCAGTATTTT.

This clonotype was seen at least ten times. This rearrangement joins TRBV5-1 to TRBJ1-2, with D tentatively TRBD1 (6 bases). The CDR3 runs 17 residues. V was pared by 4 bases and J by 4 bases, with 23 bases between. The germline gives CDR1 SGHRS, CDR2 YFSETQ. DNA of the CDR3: TGCGCCAGCAGCCCGCGAGGGGGACAACTCGGATCCTATGGCTACACCTTC. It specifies CASSPRGGQLGSYGYTF.

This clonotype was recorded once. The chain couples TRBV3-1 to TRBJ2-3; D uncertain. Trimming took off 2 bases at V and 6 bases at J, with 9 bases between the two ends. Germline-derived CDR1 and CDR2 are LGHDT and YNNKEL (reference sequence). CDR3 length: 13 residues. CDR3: CASSQTPRDTQYF. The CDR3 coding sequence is TGTGCCAGCAGCCAAACCCCCCGGGATACGCAGTATTTT.

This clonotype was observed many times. CDR3 amino acids: CSASGTRGGYNSPLHF. CDR3 DNA sequence: TGCAGTGCTAGTGGGACACGGGGGGGGTATAATTCACCCCTCCACTTT. The gene calls are TRBV20-1 and TRBJ1-6, with D possibly being TRBD1 (6 bases). Germline V lookup: CDR1 DFQATT, CDR2 SNEGSKA (reference sequence). The CDR3 has 16 residues. V dropped 3 bases and J dropped 4 bases, with 16 bases sitting between them.

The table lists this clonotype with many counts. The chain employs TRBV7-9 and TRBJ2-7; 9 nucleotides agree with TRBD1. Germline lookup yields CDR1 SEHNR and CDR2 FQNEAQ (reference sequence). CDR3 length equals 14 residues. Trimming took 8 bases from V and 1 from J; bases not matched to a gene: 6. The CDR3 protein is CASEPGTGSYEQYF. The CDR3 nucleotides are TGTGCCAGCGAGCCGGGGACAGGGTCCTACGAGCAGTACTTC.